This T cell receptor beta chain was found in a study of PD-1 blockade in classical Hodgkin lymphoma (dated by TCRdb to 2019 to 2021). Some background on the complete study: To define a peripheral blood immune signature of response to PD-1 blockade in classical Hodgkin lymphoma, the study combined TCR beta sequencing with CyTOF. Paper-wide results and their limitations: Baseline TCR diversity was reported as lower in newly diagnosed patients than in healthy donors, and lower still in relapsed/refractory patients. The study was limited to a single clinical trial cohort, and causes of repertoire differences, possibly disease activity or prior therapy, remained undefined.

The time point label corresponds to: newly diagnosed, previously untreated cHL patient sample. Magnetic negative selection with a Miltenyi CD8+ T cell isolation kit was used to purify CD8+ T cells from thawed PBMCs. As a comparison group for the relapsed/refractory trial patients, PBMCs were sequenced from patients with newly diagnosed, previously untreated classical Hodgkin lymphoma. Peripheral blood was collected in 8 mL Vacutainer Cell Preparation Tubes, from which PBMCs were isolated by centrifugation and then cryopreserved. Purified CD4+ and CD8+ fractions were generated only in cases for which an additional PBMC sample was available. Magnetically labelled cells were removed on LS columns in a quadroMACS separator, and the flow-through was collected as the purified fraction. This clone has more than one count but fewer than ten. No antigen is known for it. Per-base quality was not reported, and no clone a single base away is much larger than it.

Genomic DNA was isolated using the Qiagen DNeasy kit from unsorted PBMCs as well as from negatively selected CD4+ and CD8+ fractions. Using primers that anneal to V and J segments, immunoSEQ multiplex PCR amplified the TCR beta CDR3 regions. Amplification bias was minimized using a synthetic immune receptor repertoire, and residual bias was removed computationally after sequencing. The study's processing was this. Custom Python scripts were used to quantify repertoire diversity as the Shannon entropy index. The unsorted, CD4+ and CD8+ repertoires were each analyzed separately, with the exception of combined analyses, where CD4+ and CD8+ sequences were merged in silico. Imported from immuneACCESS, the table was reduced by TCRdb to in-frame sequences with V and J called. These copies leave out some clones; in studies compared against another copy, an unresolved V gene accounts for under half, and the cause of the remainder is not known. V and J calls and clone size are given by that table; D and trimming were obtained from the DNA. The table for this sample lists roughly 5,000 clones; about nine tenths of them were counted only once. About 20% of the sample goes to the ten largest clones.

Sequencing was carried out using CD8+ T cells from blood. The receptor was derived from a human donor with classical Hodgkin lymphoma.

Here is the DNA: TGTGCCAGCAGCGTAGTTGTCAGGGAAGAGGATGGCTACACCTTC. Its amino acids are CASSVVVREEDGYTF. The chain uses TRBV9 and TRBJ1-2, and perhaps TRBD1 as D gene, on 5 matching bases. V gives up 0 bases and J gives up 6 bases, and the segment between their germline ends measures 15 bases. Including the terminal cysteine and phenylalanine, the CDR3 comprises 15 residues. Only the CDR3 portion is preserved as DNA: 45 bases, with reading frame beginning at the first base. The germline V gene gives CDR1 as SGDLS and CDR2 as YYNGEE.